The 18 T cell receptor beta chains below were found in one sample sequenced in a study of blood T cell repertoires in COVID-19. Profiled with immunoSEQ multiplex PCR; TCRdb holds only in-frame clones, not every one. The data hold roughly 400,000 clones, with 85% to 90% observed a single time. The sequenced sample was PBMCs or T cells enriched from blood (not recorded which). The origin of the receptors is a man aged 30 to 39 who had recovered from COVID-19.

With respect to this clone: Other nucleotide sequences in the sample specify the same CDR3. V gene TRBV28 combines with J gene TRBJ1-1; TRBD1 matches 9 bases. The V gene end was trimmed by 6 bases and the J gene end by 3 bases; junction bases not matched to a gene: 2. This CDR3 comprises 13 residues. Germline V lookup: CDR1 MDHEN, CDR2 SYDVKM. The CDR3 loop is CASRGQGDTEAFF. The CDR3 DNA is TGTGCCAGCAGGGGACAGGGAGACACTGAAGCTTTCTTT.

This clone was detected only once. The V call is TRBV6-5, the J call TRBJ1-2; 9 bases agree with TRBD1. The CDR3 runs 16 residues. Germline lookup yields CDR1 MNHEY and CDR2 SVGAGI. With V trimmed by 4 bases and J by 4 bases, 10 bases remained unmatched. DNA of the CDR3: TGTGCCAGCAGTTCCGAGTACCGGGACAGGGTCTATGGCTACACCTTC. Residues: CASSSEYRDRVYGYTF.

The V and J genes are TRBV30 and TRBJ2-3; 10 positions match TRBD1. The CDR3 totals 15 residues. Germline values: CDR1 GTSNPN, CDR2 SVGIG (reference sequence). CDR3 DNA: TGTGCTGGAAGGGGTGGGGACAGGGGAGGAGATACGCAGTATTTT. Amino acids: CAGRGGDRGGDTQYF.

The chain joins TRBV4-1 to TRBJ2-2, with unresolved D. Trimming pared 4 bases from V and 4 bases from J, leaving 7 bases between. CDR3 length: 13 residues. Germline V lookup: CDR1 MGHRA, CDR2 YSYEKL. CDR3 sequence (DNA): TGCGCCAGCAGCCCGAGGTCCACCGGGGAGCTGTTTTTT. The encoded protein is CASSPRSTGELFF.

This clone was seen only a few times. Written as DNA, the CDR3 is TGTGCCAGCATTTTAACCCGGGACAGGAATGGCTACACCTTC. It is translated as CASILTRDRNGYTF. The chain recombines TRBV2 with TRBJ1-2, with TRBD1 matching 8 bases. This CDR3 contains 14 residues. The trim removed 7 bases at V and 6 bases at J, leaving 10 bases unmatched. Germline CDR1 is SNHLY and CDR2 is FYNNEI.

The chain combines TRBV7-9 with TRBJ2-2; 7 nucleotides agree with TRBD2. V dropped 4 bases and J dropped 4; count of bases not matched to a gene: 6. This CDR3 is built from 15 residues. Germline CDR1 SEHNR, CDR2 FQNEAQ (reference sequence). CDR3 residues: CASSYREASTGELFF. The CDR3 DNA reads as TGTGCCAGCAGCTACCGGGAGGCGAGCACCGGGGAGCTGTTTTTT.

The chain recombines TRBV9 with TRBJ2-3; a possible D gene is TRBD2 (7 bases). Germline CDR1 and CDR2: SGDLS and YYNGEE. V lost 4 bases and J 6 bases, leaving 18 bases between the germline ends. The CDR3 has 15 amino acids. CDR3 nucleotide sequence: TGTGCCAGCAGCCCCCGGGGGGCCCTCGGGGATACGCAGTATTTT. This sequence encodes CASSPRGALGDTQYF.

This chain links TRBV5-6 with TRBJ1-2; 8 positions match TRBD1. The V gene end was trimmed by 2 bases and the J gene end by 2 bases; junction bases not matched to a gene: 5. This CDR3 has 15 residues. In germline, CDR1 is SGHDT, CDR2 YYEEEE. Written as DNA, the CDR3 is TGTGCCAGCAGCTTACAGGGACAGGACAACTATGGCTACACCTTC. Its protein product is CASSLQGQDNYGYTF.

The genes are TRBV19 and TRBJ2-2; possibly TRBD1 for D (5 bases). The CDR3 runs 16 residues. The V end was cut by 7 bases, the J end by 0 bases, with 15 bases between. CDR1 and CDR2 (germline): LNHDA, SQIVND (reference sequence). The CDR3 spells CASTPRQLANTGELFF. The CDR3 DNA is TGTGCCAGTACCCCAAGACAGCTAGCGAACACCGGGGAGCTGTTTTTT.

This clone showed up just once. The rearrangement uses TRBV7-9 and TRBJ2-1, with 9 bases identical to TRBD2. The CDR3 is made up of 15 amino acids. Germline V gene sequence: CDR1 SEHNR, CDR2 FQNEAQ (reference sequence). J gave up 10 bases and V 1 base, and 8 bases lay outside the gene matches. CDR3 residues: CASSLGSSGAQEQFF. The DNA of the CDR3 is TGTGCCAGCAGCTTAGGTTCTAGCGGGGCGCAGGAGCAGTTCTTC.

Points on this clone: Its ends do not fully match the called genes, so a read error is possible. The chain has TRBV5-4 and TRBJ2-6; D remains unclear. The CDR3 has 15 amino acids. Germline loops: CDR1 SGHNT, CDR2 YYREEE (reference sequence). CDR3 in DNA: TGTGCCAGCACCTTGCGCGCCTCTGGGGCCAACGTCCTGACTTTC. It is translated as CASTLRASGANVLTF.

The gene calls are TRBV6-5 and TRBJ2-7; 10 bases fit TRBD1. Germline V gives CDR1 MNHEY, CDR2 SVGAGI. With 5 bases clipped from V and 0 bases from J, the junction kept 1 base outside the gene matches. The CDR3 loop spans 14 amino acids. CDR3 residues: CASSRDRGSYEQYF. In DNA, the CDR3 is TGTGCCAGCAGTCGGGACAGGGGCTCCTACGAGCAGTACTTC.

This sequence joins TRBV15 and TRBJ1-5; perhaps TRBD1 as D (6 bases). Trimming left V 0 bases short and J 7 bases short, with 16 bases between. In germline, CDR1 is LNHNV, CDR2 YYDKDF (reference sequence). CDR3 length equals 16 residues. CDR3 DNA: TGTGCCACCAGCAGAGATGGTACAGGGCGAGGGCAGCCCCAGCATTTT. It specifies CATSRDGTGRGQPQHF.

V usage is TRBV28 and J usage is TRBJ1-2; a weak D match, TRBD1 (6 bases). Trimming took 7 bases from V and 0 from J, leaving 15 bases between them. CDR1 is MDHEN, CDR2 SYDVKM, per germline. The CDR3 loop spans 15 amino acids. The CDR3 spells CASTTGGAANYGYTF. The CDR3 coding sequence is TGTGCCAGCACGACGGGGGGCGCAGCTAACTATGGCTACACCTTC.

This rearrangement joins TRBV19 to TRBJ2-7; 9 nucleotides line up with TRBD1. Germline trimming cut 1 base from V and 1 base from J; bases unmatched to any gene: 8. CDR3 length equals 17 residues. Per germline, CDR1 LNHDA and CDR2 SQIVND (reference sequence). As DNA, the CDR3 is TGTGCCAGTAGTATAGCCTCCGGGACAGGGTTATCCTACGAGCAGTACTTC. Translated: CASSIASGTGLSYEQYF.

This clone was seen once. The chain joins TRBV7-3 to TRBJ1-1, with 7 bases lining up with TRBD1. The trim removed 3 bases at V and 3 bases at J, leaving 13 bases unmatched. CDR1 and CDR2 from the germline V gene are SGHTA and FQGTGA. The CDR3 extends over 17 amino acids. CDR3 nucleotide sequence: TGTGCCAGCAGCTTTGGCCAAGGGGGCGAATCGTACACTGAAGCTTTCTTT. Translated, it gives CASSFGQGGESYTEAFF.

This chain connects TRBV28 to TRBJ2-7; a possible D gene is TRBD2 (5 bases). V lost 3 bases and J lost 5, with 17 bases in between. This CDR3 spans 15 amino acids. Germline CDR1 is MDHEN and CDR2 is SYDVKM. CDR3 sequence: CASSFPRTQPNEQYF. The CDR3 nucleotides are TGTGCCAGCAGTTTTCCCCGGACTCAGCCTAACGAGCAGTACTTC.

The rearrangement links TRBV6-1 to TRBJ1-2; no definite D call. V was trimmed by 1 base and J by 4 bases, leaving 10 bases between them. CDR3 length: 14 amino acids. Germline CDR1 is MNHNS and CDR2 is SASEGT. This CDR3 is CASSEGGGSYGYTF. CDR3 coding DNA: TGTGCCAGCAGTGAAGGTGGAGGTAGCTATGGCTACACCTTC.